Presented here are 28 T cell receptor beta chains from one specimen sequenced in a study of blood T cell repertoires in COVID-19. Profiled with immunoSEQ multiplex PCR; TCRdb holds only in-frame clones, not every one. The table includes over 150,000 clones, around 84% detected once. Sample: peripheral blood. The receptors were sampled from a man over 45 with active or convalescent COVID-19.

The chain has TRBV18 and TRBJ1-1; perhaps TRBD1 as D (5 bases). The CDR3 loop spans 15 amino acids. Trimming shortened V by 2 bases and J by 0 bases, and 10 bases separated the two germline ends. Germline V gives CDR1 KGHSH, CDR2 LQKENI. The CDR3 nucleotides read TGTGCCAGCTCACCAAGGGAGGGGTTGAACACTGAAGCTTTCTTT. This translates into CASSPREGLNTEAFF. The full variable domain, rest sourced from reference TRBV18 and TRBJ1-1, is NAGVMQNPRHLVRRRGQEARLRCSPMKGHSHVYWYRQLPEEGLKFMVYLQKENIIDESGMPKERFSAEFPKEGPSILRIQQVVRGDSAAYFCASSPREGLNTEAFFGQGTRLTVV.

The chain joins TRBV15 to TRBJ1-4; D is perhaps TRBD1 (5 bases). Trimming took off 0 bases at V and 3 bases at J, with 11 bases between the two ends. Germline V lookup: CDR1 LNHNV, CDR2 YYDKDF (reference sequence). The CDR3 contains 16 residues. The CDR3 spells CATSRDHDRANEKLFF. The DNA for the CDR3 is TGTGCCACCAGCAGAGATCATGACAGAGCTAATGAAAAACTGTTTTTT.

V usage is TRBV24-1 and J usage is TRBJ2-1; a possible D gene is TRBD2 (5 bases). This CDR3 has 15 amino acids. The V gene's germline CDR1 is KGHDR and CDR2 SFDVKD. Deletions cut 8 bases from V and 4 bases from J, with 17 bases between. CDR3 region: CATTGKEVLYNEQFF. CDR3 DNA: TGTGCCACCACCGGCAAGGAGGTACTGTACAATGAGCAGTTCTTC.

The rearrangement joins TRBV4-2 to TRBJ2-5, with TRBD2 matching over 12 bases. Trimming took 0 bases from V and 6 from J; bases not matched to a gene: 11. Germline CDR1 is LGHNA and CDR2 is YNFKEQ. The CDR3 runs 18 residues. CDR3 in amino acids: CASSQDRLAGGILQTQYF. The CDR3 DNA reads as TGTGCCAGCAGCCAAGATCGTCTAGCGGGGGGGATATTACAGACCCAGTACTTC.

This clone was observed a single time. For the CDR3, the DNA is TGTGCCAGCTCCTCGACCGGGACTAGCGCCTACAATGAGCAGTTCTTC. Protein: CASSSTGTSAYNEQFF. The V and J genes are TRBV28 and TRBJ2-1, with 10 bases that match TRBD2. CDR3 length: 16 amino acids. Germline V CDR1 and CDR2: MDHEN, SYDVKM. Trimming cost V 8 bases and J 2 bases; bases outside gene matches: 9.

V and J are TRBV9 and TRBJ2-3, with 9 bases fitting TRBD2. V dropped 0 bases and J dropped 3; count of bases not matched to a gene: 8. Germline V lookup: CDR1 SGDLS, CDR2 YYNGEE. The CDR3 has 17 amino acids. The CDR3 DNA is TGTGCCAGCAGCGTAGGAGGACTAGCGCCACTTACAGATACGCAGTATTTT. Translation: CASSVGGLAPLTDTQYF.

Turning to this clone: One end of the junction does not line up with germline, which may come from a read error. This sequence joins TRBV12-3 or TRBV12-4 and TRBJ2-7, with 9 positions matching TRBD2. The CDR3 covers 11 residues. The chain's CDR3 is CASGQTSGTHF. CDR3 DNA: TGTGCCAGCGGCCAGACTAGCGGAACGCACTTC.

In its sample, this clone was seen a few times. This rearrangement joins TRBV12-3 or TRBV12-4 to TRBJ1-1; possibly TRBD1 for D (6 bases). There are 12 residues in the CDR3. With 7 bases removed from V and 2 bases from J, the gap between germline ends came to 8 bases. The CDR3 region is CASKQGNTEAFF. The CDR3, as DNA: TGTGCCAGCAAACAGGGTAACACTGAAGCTTTCTTT.

This clone was counted only a few times. V usage is TRBV12-3 or TRBV12-4 and J usage is TRBJ2-7; 7 positions agree with TRBD2. The length of the CDR3 is 13 residues. V gave up 3 bases and J gave up 9 bases; unmatched junction bases: 8. The CDR3 nucleotides read TGTGCCAGCAGTTTTTTGGGACTACAAGGGCAGTACTTC. This sequence encodes CASSFLGLQGQYF.

This clone was observed a handful of times. The rearrangement uses TRBV5-6 and TRBJ1-1, with 7 nucleotides matching TRBD1. The CDR3 has 14 residues. V trimming: 4 bases; J trimming: 2 bases; junction bases outside the gene matches: 5. Per germline, CDR1 SGHDT and CDR2 YYEEEE. CDR3 residues: CASSKDRRNTEAFF. For the CDR3, the DNA is TGTGCCAGCAGCAAGGACAGGCGAAACACTGAAGCTTTCTTT. Variable domain in full (rest from reference TRBV5-6 and TRBJ1-1): DAGVTQSPTHLIKTRGQQVTLRCSPKSGHDTVSWYQQALGQGPQFIFQYYEEEERQRGNFPDRFSGHQFPNYSSELNVNALLLGDSALYLCASSKDRRNTEAFFGQGTRLTVV.

The rearrangement links TRBV14 to TRBJ2-1, with TRBD2 matching over 7 bases. CDR3 length: 15 residues. Germline CDR1 reads SGHDN; CDR2 reads FVKESK. Losses at the gene ends were 3 bases for V and 4 bases for J; bases not matched to a gene: 6. Here the CDR3 reads CASSHMGLPYNEQFF. The DNA for the CDR3 is TGTGCCAGCAGCCATATGGGACTACCATACAATGAGCAGTTCTTC.

With regard to this clone: At one end the junction does not follow the germline gene, possibly because of a read error. The DNA for the CDR3 is TGTGCCAGCAGTGAATCTTTCGCGGGCCCCAAGGACTTC. Its translation: CASSESFAGPKDF. The gene calls are TRBV6-4 and TRBJ2-7, with D tentatively TRBD2 (5 bases). The germline V gene encodes CDR1 MRHNA and CDR2 SNTAGT. The CDR3 contains 13 residues.

This sequence joins TRBV15 and TRBJ1-4, with D perhaps TRBD1 (6 bases). Germline-derived CDR1 and CDR2 are LNHNV and YYDKDF (reference sequence). Between the trimmed V and J ends, which lost 3 bases and 8 bases, there was a span of 16 bases. The CDR3 is 15 amino acids. CDR3 coding DNA: TGTGCCACCAGCAGTGCGGCCAGGGGCCGGGAAAAACTGTTTTTT. It is translated as CATSSAARGREKLFF. The complete variable domain, with remaining parts taken from reference TRBV15 and TRBJ1-4, reads DAMVIQNPRYQVTQFGKPVTLSCSQTLNHNVMYWYQQKSSQAPKLLFHYYDKDFNNEADTPDNFQSRRPNTSFCFLDIRSPGLGDTAMYLCATSSAARGREKLFFGSGTQLSVL.

As concerns this clone: Compared with germline, one end of the junction differs, possibly owing to a read error. CDR3: CLAGVAGELFF. The CDR3 nucleotides are TGTCTAGCGGGAGTTGCCGGGGAGCTGTTTTTT. The chain employs TRBV29-1 and TRBJ2-2; 10 bases align to TRBD2. CDR3 length: 11 residues. Germline V gives CDR1 SQVTM, CDR2 ANQGSEA.

In its sample, this clone was seen once. V usage is TRBV7-3 and J usage is TRBJ2-1; 8 bases map to TRBD2. CDR1 is SGHTA, CDR2 FQGTGA, per germline. The V and J ends lost 5 bases and 2 bases, in that order; junction bases with no gene match: 8. The CDR3 loop spans 16 amino acids. CDR3 region: CASSAGGTRTYNEQFF. CDR3 DNA: TGTGCCAGCAGCGCGGGTGGGACTAGAACCTACAATGAGCAGTTCTTC. The full variable domain, completed using reference TRBV7-3 and TRBJ2-1, is GAGVSQTPSNKVTEKGKYVELRCDPISGHTALYWYRQSLGQGPEFLIYFQGTGAADDSGLPNDRFFAVRPEGSVSTLKIQRTERGDSAVYLCASSAGGTRTYNEQFFGPGTRLTVL.

The genes are TRBV7-2 and TRBJ1-3, with 8 bases lining up with TRBD1. This CDR3 comprises 15 residues. Germline assignment: CDR1 SGHTA and CDR2 FQGNSA. J lost 10 bases, V lost 0 bases, and 8 bases had no gene match. CDR3 coding DNA: TGTGCCAGCAGCTTAGCCTCGGCAGGGGGCGGAACCATATATTTT. Translating it yields CASSLASAGGGTIYF.

The chain recombines TRBV9 with TRBJ1-1, with 9 bases matching TRBD1. The CDR3 sequence is 16 residues long. Trimming removed 3 bases from V and 5 bases from J; junction bases left unmatched: 11. Germline values: CDR1 SGDLS, CDR2 YYNGEE. The CDR3 region is CASSEATGGSLTEAFF. CDR3 nucleotides: TGTGCCAGCAGCGAAGCAACAGGGGGCTCTTTAACTGAAGCTTTCTTT.

The table lists this clone with a count of one. The V call is TRBV5-8, the J call TRBJ1-5, with D tentatively TRBD1 (6 bases). The germline gives CDR1 SGHTS, CDR2 YDEGEE. Between the trimmed V and J ends, which lost 3 bases and 10 bases, there was a span of 17 bases. The CDR3 spans 14 residues. CDR3 loop: CASSWAGQNRPQHF. The DNA of the CDR3 is TGTGCCAGCAGCTGGGCCGGACAGAATCGACCCCAGCATTTT.

The chain is built from TRBV7-3 and TRBJ2-2, with 11 bases fitting TRBD2. Per the germline V gene, CDR1 is SGHTA and CDR2 is FQGTGA. The CDR3 length is 17 residues. V gave up 3 bases and J gave up 5 bases; unmatched junction bases: 8. CDR3 in amino acids: CASSLGLAEVGTGELFF. The CDR3 DNA reads TGTGCCAGCAGCTTGGGACTAGCGGAAGTCGGGACCGGGGAGCTGTTTTTT.

The chain carries TRBV19 and TRBJ2-5; 14 positions agree with TRBD2. The CDR3 has 17 amino acids. Trimming removed 4 bases from V and 5 bases from J; junction bases left unmatched: 9. In germline, CDR1 is LNHDA, CDR2 SQIVND (reference sequence). CDR3 sequence: CASSTRGTSGGRETQYF. CDR3 in DNA: TGTGCCAGTAGTACCCGAGGGACTAGCGGGGGCAGGGAGACCCAGTACTTC. The full variable domain, its missing parts supplied by reference TRBV19 and TRBJ2-5, is DGGITQSPKYLFRKEGQNVTLSCEQNLNHDAMYWYRQDPGQGLRLIYYSQIVNDFQKGDIAEGYSVSREKKESFPLTVTSAQKNPTAFYLCASSTRGTSGGRETQYFGPGTRLLVL.

Details on this clone: An end of the junction does not agree with germline; a read error may underlie this. V usage is TRBV6-1 and J usage is TRBJ2-3; D remains ambiguous. The CDR3 extends over 13 amino acids. CDR1 and CDR2 (germline): MNHNS, SASEGT. The CDR3 sequence: CASSKAHTDTQYF. For the CDR3, the DNA is TGTGCCAGCAGTAAAGCCCACACAGATACGCAGTATTTT.

The chain couples TRBV5-8 to TRBJ2-1; 7 nucleotides line up with TRBD2. The CDR3 contains 17 residues. With 2 bases clipped from V and 8 bases from J, the junction kept 16 bases outside the gene matches. Germline V lookup: CDR1 SGHTS, CDR2 YDEGEE. The CDR3 nucleotides are TGTGCCAGCAGCTTAGGGGTAGGTGGGAGGGCCATTCATGAGCAGTTCTTC. Encoded protein: CASSLGVGGRAIHEQFF.

The sample holds a few counts of this clone. This rearrangement joins TRBV7-2 to TRBJ2-1; TRBD2 aligns across 10 bases. Germline V gene sequence: CDR1 SGHTA, CDR2 FQGNSA. CDR3 size: 16 residues. V trimming: 1 base; J trimming: 2 bases; junction bases outside the gene matches: 2. CDR3 residues: CASSLDGLAAYNEQFF. CDR3 in DNA: TGTGCCAGCAGCTTAGACGGACTAGCGGCCTACAATGAGCAGTTCTTC.

The chain is built from TRBV18 and TRBJ2-6; D remains unclear. V lost 1 base and J 0 bases, leaving 10 bases between the germline ends. The germline V gene has CDR1 KGHSH and CDR2 LQKENI. The CDR3 is 17 residues long. The CDR3: CASSPLRPTSGANVLTF. The CDR3 DNA sequence: TGTGCCAGCTCACCACTCAGGCCTACCTCTGGGGCCAACGTCCTGACTTTC.

The V call is TRBV6-5, the J call TRBJ1-2, with 7 bases that match TRBD1. The germline V gene encodes CDR1 MNHEY and CDR2 SVGAGI. V was clipped by 4 bases and J by 4 bases; unmatched bases: 9. CDR3 length: 15 amino acids. The CDR3 region has the DNA TGTGCCAGCAGTTCAGGGGGAGGTCTCGGCTATGGCTACACCTTC. The encoded protein is CASSSGGGLGYGYTF.

The genes are TRBV27 and TRBJ1-1, with unresolved D. CDR3 size: 13 residues. V was clipped by 2 bases and J by 1 base, with 5 bases between them. Germline loops: CDR1 MNHEY, CDR2 SMNVEV (reference sequence). CDR3 nucleotide sequence: TGTGCCAGCAGTTTAATAGAGAACACTGAAGCTTTCTTT. This gives the protein CASSLIENTEAFF.

The CDR3 DNA reads as TGTGCCAGCAGGCCGGGACAGGGGCCCATTAACTATGGCTACACCTTC. It translates to CASRPGQGPINYGYTF. The V and J genes are TRBV2 and TRBJ1-2; TRBD1 aligns across 10 bases. The trim removed 6 bases at V and 1 base at J, leaving 8 bases unmatched. The CDR3 totals 16 residues. CDR1 SNHLY and CDR2 FYNNEI come from the germline V gene. The whole variable domain, remainder taken from reference TRBV2 and TRBJ1-2, is EPEVTQTPSHQVTQMGQEVILRCVPISNHLYFYWYRQILGQKVEFLVSFYNNEISEKSEIFDDQFSVERPDGSNFTLKIRSTKLEDSAMYFCASRPGQGPINYGYTFGSGTRLTVV.

The rearrangement uses TRBV18 and TRBJ2-3, with D uncertain. The V end was cut by 1 base, the J end by 1 base, with 3 bases between. This CDR3 contains 13 residues. Germline V CDR1 and CDR2: KGHSH, LQKENI. The CDR3 DNA reads as TGTGCCAGCTCACCACGAGGCACAGATACGCAGTATTTT. Encoded protein: CASSPRGTDTQYF.